The rows below give T cell receptor beta chains drawn from one sample of a study of T cells in localized non-small cell lung cancer. Libraries were prepared by immunoSEQ multiplex PCR; TCRdb keeps only in-frame clonotypes and omits some of them. The data show tens of thousands of clones, with more than 85% seen just once and approximately 15% held by the top ten. This specimen was PBMCs, taken before any cancer treatment. Source of these receptors: a female donor with stage II lung adenocarcinoma. The CDR3 runs from the conserved cysteine through the conserved F or W. The D gene is left open where the match is weak. The size field is filled for only some rows; it gives once, few, many or a size class.

NA	TRBV5-6	TRBJ1-1	NA	CASSLTEGVEAFF	TGTGCCAGCAGCCTGACAGAGGGCGTCGAAGCTTTCTTT
NA	TRBV5-1	TRBJ2-2	TRBD2	CASTSGGTGELFF	TGCGCCAGCACTTCGGGGGGCACCGGGGAGCTGTTTTTT
NA	TRBV27	TRBJ2-1	NA	CATRDGYNEQFF	TGTGCCACCCGGGACGGCTACAATGAGCAGTTCTTC
once	TRBV29-1	TRBJ1-5	NA	CSVTDRSNQPQHF	TGCAGCGTTACTGACAGGAGCAATCAGCCCCAGCATTTT
NA	TRBV9	TRBJ2-7	TRBD1	CASSAGTGVTYEQYF	TGTGCCAGCAGCGCAGGGACAGGGGTAACCTACGAGCAGTACTTC
once	TRBV25-1	TRBJ1-2	NA	CASSPSGEGYGYTF	TGTGCCAGCAGCCCCTCAGGGGAGGGCTATGGCTACACCTTC
NA	TRBV4-1	TRBJ1-1	NA	CASSQDRVLLMNTEAFF	TGCGCCAGCAGCCAAGATCGGGTCCTTTTGATGAACACTGAAGCTTTCTTT
NA	TRBV6-5	TRBJ2-7	TRBD2	CASSGGGVGYEQYF	TGTGCCAGCAGTGGGGGAGGGGTTGGCTACGAGCAGTACTTC
NA	TRBV15	TRBJ2-1	TRBD2	CATSPRLADSYNEQFF	TGTGCCACCAGCCCCAGGCTAGCGGATTCCTACAATGAGCAGTTCTTC
NA	TRBV13	TRBJ2-2	NA	CASSSGAAPGELFF	TGTGCCAGCAGCTCGGGTGCCGCGCCCGGGGAGCTGTTTTTT
NA	TRBV2	TRBJ1-3	NA	CASRFGGPSGNTIYF	TGTGCCAGCAGATTCGGAGGCCCATCTGGAAACACCATATATTTT
once	TRBV19	TRBJ1-5	NA	CASLGNSNQPQHF	TGTGCCAGTTTAGGTAATAGCAATCAGCCCCAGCATTTT
NA	TRBV5-8	TRBJ2-1	TRBD1	CASSLQDRGSEQFF	TGTGCCAGCAGCTTGCAGGACAGGGGGTCTGAGCAGTTCTTC
NA	TRBV7-8	TRBJ2-7	TRBD1	CASSPEGTGTGEQYF	TGTGCCAGCAGCCCAGAGGGGACAGGGACCGGCGAGCAGTACTTC
NA	TRBV13	TRBJ2-7	NA	CASSLRVYEQYF	TGTGCCAGCAGTCTTCGGGTATACGAGCAGTACTTC
NA	TRBV5-6	TRBJ2-3	TRBD1	CASSVDRVYTDTQYF	TGTGCCAGCAGCGTCGACAGGGTGTATACAGATACGCAGTATTTT
few	TRBV5-6	TRBJ1-1	NA	CASSLVGVAEAFF	TGTGCCAGCAGCTTGGTAGGGGTTGCTGAAGCTTTCTTT
once	TRBV7-8	TRBJ2-7	TRBD2	CASSISGTSGYEQYF	TGTGCCAGCAGCATCTCCGGGACTAGCGGCTACGAGCAGTACTTC
once	TRBV4-1	TRBJ1-1	NA	CASSLYMSPLNTEAFF	TGCGCCAGCAGCCTGTACATGTCTCCGTTGAACACTGAAGCTTTCTTT
NA	TRBV2	TRBJ1-2	NA	CASSGGEGMTTF	TGTGCCAGCTCCGGGGGAGAGGGCATGACGACCTTC
NA	TRBV5-1	TRBJ2-7	TRBD2	CASSLRTSLSEQYF	TGCGCCAGCAGCTTACGGACTAGCTTAAGCGAGCAGTACTTC
once	TRBV18	TRBJ1-1	NA	CASSSGAGGTLNTEAFF	TGTGCCAGCTCATCCGGGGCAGGAGGAACCCTGAACACTGAAGCTTTCTTT
NA	TRBV5-6	TRBJ2-1	NA	CASSSLGGEINEQFF	TGTGCCAGCAGCTCCCTCGGCGGGGAAATCAATGAGCAGTTCTTC
NA	TRBV6-1	TRBJ2-5	NA	CASSASGRLSETQYF	TGTGCCAGCAGTGCGTCGGGGCGGCTTTCAGAGACCCAGTACTTC
few	TRBV15	TRBJ2-7	TRBD2	CATSRPAGGTYEQYF	TGTGCCACCAGCAGGCCAGCGGGGGGTACCTACGAGCAGTACTTC
NA	TRBV7-9	TRBJ1-4	NA	CASSHYEQEKLFF	TGTGCCAGCAGCCACTACGAACAGGAAAAACTGTTTTTT
few	TRBV6-6	TRBJ2-7	NA	CASREGTVTYEQYF	TGTGCCAGCAGGGAGGGGACAGTTACCTACGAGCAGTACTTC
NA	TRBV5-1	TRBJ1-6	NA	CASSLGVGLSNSPLHF	TGCGCCAGCAGCTTGGGAGTCGGCCTATCCAATTCACCCCTCCACTTT
NA	TRBV5-1	TRBJ2-5	TRBD2	CASSLAGQTSLGTQYF	TGCGCCAGCAGCTTGGCCGGGCAGACTAGCTTGGGGACCCAGTACTTC
NA	TRBV14	TRBJ1-2	NA	CASSPGQSYGYTF	TGTGCCAGCAGCCCAGGACAGAGCTATGGCTACACCTTC
NA	TRBV7-3	TRBJ2-1	NA	CASSLTGGPGRNEQFF	TGTGCCAGCAGCTTAACGGGAGGTCCGGGTCGCAATGAGCAGTTCTTC
few	TRBV2	TRBJ2-5	TRBD1	CASGKDRGRETQYF	TGTGCCAGCGGGAAGGACAGGGGAAGGGAGACCCAGTACTTC
few	TRBV6-5	TRBJ2-7	NA	CASSYSEAGGGTKQYF	TGTGCCAGCAGTTACTCAGAGGCAGGGGGGGGTACGAAGCAGTACTTC
NA	TRBV11-3	TRBJ2-1	NA	CASSLRGSYNEQFF	TGTGCCAGCAGCTTACGCGGCTCCTACAATGAGCAGTTCTTC
NA	TRBV7-2	TRBJ1-5	NA	CASSLPGSHNQPQHF	TGTGCCAGCAGCTTGCCAGGGAGTCACAATCAGCCCCAGCATTTT
NA	TRBV27	TRBJ1-2	NA	CASSFSGPLSYGYTF	TGTGCCAGCAGTTTTTCGGGTCCCCTTTCCTATGGCTACACCTTC
NA	TRBV7-2	TRBJ1-5	NA	CASSLDVGQPQHF	TGTGCCAGCAGCTTAGATGTAGGACAGCCCCAGCATTTT
NA	TRBV2	TRBJ1-5	NA	CASRLIGGQPQHF	TGTGCCAGCAGACTTATAGGAGGTCAGCCCCAGCATTTT
NA	TRBV5-4	TRBJ2-5	NA	CASSYDRFQETQYF	TGTGCCAGCAGCTATGACAGGTTTCAAGAGACCCAGTACTTC
NA	TRBV5-1	TRBJ2-3	NA	CASSLVTGGTDTQYF	TGCGCCAGCAGCTTGGTCACAGGAGGAACAGATACGCAGTATTTT
NA	TRBV5-6	TRBJ1-1	NA	CASSLARTEAFF	TGTGCCAGCAGCTTGGCACGAACTGAAGCTTTCTTT
NA	TRBV11-2	TRBJ2-2	NA	CASSSLGGNTGELFF	TGTGCCAGCAGCTCCCTCGGGGGCAACACCGGGGAGCTGTTTTTT
NA	TRBV12-5	TRBJ1-2	NA	CASGLRGGGDGYTF	TGTGCTAGTGGTCTCCGGGGAGGGGGAGATGGCTACACCTTC
NA	TRBV19	TRBJ1-5	TRBD1	CASSIRDRVQPQHF	TGTGCCAGTAGTATTAGGGACAGGGTTCAGCCCCAGCATTTT
NA	TRBV6-4	TRBJ1-5	TRBD1	CASSDRQGTNQPQHF	TGTGCCAGCAGCGACCGACAGGGAACCAATCAGCCCCAGCATTTT